One T cell receptor beta chain is described in this entry. Its antigen remains unidentified. The V and J ends lost 6 bases and 5 bases respectively, with 21 bases between them. The CDR3 totals 16 residues. CDR1 and CDR2 (germline): MNHEY, SMNVEV (reference sequence). The sample comes from a study of T cell responses to AZD1222 COVID-19 vaccine. Study-level findings and limits: Sampling captured repertoires only after the peak T cell response.

Assay: immunoSEQ multiplex PCR; the TCRdb copy retains only in-frame clones and omits some. The sample lists about 96,000 clones, about 90% occurring once. The chain has TRBV27 and TRBJ2-3, with D possibly TRBD2 on 7 matching bases. This clonotype originated in an adult in good health. The source material was peripheral blood, sampled on day 0 of AZD1222 vaccination. The CDR3 here is CASSPGGGKGRDTQYF. The CDR3 DNA follows: TGTGCCAGCAGCCCGGGGGGCGGGAAGGGCCGAGATACGCAGTATTTT.